This entry lists 5 T cell receptor beta chains sequenced from one sample in a study of blood T cell repertoires in COVID-19. Here immunoSEQ multiplex PCR was the method, and the copy in TCRdb shows in-frame clones only, minus some. This sample has about 210,000 clones; about 81% occur once, and the top ten carry about 9%. The specimen was PBMCs or T cells enriched from blood (not recorded which). These receptors came from a middle-aged man who had recovered from COVID-19.

This clone was recorded at least ten times. The rearrangement joins TRBV6-5 to TRBJ2-7, with a possible D match to TRBD2 (6 bases). CDR1 and CDR2 from the germline V gene are MNHEY and SVGAGI. V gave up 5 bases and J gave up 5 bases, with 19 bases separating them. There are 15 residues in the CDR3. CDR3 bases: TGTGCCAGCAGTCCCCAGGACTATGGCCTGCACGAGCAGTACTTC. This encodes CASSPQDYGLHEQYF.

The chain combines TRBV30 with TRBJ1-5; TRBD1 matches at 7 bases. Trimming cost V 1 base and J 4 bases; bases outside gene matches: 4. The CDR3 has 14 residues. Germline loops: CDR1 GTSNPN, CDR2 SVGIG (reference sequence). CDR3 DNA sequence: TGTGCCTGGAGTGAGGGGGCAGGTAATCAGCCCCAGCATTTT. It specifies CAWSEGAGNQPQHF.

This clone was picked up one time. The rearrangement joins TRBV5-1 to TRBJ1-2; D remains ambiguous. This CDR3 is built from 14 residues. The V end lost 4 bases, the J end lost 4 bases, and 14 bases lay between the germline ends. In germline, CDR1 is SGHRS, CDR2 YFSETQ. Written as DNA, the CDR3 is TGCGCCAGCAGCGTGGAAACTACCACCTATGGCTACACCTTC. Its protein is CASSVETTTYGYTF.

The CDR3 nucleotides read TGTGCCAGCAGCTTAGGCCGAGCAGATACGCAGTATTTT. Residues: CASSLGRADTQYF. The gene calls are TRBV11-3 and TRBJ2-3; no clear D gene. The CDR3 totals 13 residues. Trimming shortened V by 1 base and J by 4 bases, and 6 bases separated the two germline ends. Germline lookup yields CDR1 SGHNT and CDR2 YENEEA.

The V call is TRBV7-8, the J call TRBJ2-1; D gene unclear. The CDR3 runs 15 residues. Deletions cut 3 bases from V and 0 bases from J, with 9 bases between. The germline CDR1 and CDR2 sequences are SGHVS and FQNEAQ. CDR3 sequence (DNA): TGTGCCAGCAGCTTCGCGGAAAGCTCCTACAATGAGCAGTTCTTC. This translates into CASSFAESSYNEQFF.